The rows below give T cell receptor beta chains drawn from one sample of a study of T cells in localized non-small cell lung cancer. The table came from immunoSEQ multiplex PCR; TCRdb's copy has only in-frame clones and leaves some out. This sample has roughly 15,000 clones; around 89% occur once, and the top ten carry about 1.1%. The sequencing here drew on peripheral blood mononuclear cells, taken before any cancer treatment. Receptors were obtained from a woman aged 40 to 75 with stage III lung adenocarcinoma. CDR3s include the opening cysteine and the closing phenylalanine or tryptophan. A D gene is named only where the DNA matches it firmly. Part of the rows lack a size; the others show once, few, many or a class for expanded clones.

TRBV7-8	NA	TRBD1	15	TRBJ2-1	TGTGCCAGCAGCCTAAGGGACAGGACCGACAATGAGCAGTTCTTC	CASSLRDRTDNEQFF
TRBV7-2	NA	NA	14	TRBJ2-1	TGTGCCAGCAGCTTAGGGTGGGGGGCGTCTGAGCAGTTCTTC	CASSLGWGASEQFF
TRBV4-1	NA	TRBD1	15	TRBJ1-2	TGCGCCAGCAGCCAAGGTACAGGGGGCGCGAAAGGCTACACCTTC	CASSQGTGGAKGYTF
TRBV9	NA	TRBD1	15	TRBJ1-2	TGTGCCAGCAGCGCAACCAGGGGGCTTGACTATGGCTACACCTTC	CASSATRGLDYGYTF
TRBV28	NA	NA	14	TRBJ1-3	TGTGCCAGCAGCCGCGGTTTCTCTGGAAACACCATATATTTT	CASSRGFSGNTIYF
TRBV9	NA	TRBD2	15	TRBJ2-3	TGTGCCAGCAGCGTAGTGCGGGGGGACACAGATACGCAGTATTTT	CASSVVRGDTDTQYF
TRBV19	NA	NA	15	TRBJ1-4	TGTGCCAGCCGCCAGACGGCTGCAACTAATGAAAAACTGTTTTTT	CASRQTAATNEKLFF
TRBV4-2	NA	TRBD2	19	TRBJ2-7	TGTGCCAGCAGCCAAGCGACCTCTATTGGGGTAGCGGGAAACTACGAGCAGTACTTC	CASSQATSIGVAGNYEQYF
TRBV5-1	NA	NA	20	TRBJ2-2	TGCGCCAGCAGCTCCCCTTCAGGCAGGCCTCAGGGACGGAACACCGGGGAGCTGTTTTTT	CASSSPSGRPQGRNTGELFF
TRBV29-1	few	NA	13	TRBJ2-3	TGCAGCGTTGGGCGGGACAGCACAGATACGCAGTATTTT	CSVGRDSTDTQYF
TRBV27	NA	NA	15	TRBJ1-3	TGTGCCAGCAGTCCCGGGGCAGCCTCTGGAAACACCATATATTTT	CASSPGAASGNTIYF
TRBV5-1	once	NA	13	TRBJ2-7	TGCGCCAGCAGCCCGTTCAGCTCCTACGAGCAGTACTTC	CASSPFSSYEQYF
TRBV9	once	NA	14	TRBJ1-6	TGTGCCAGCAGCGTAGAAGGCAGGCAATCACCCCTCCACTTT	CASSVEGRQSPLHF
TRBV15	NA	TRBD1	17	TRBJ2-1	TGTGCCACCAGCAGAGATAGACAGGGGGCTTCGGGCAATGAGCAGTTCTTC	CATSRDRQGASGNEQFF
TRBV28	NA	TRBD1	17	TRBJ1-5	TGTGCCAGCAGATCCGGACAGGGGACGAAGAGCGGTCAGCCCCAGCATTTT	CASRSGQGTKSGQPQHF
TRBV7-3	NA	NA	16	TRBJ2-2	TGTGCCAGCAGCCCATCCTCAGGGAGGAACACCGGGGAGCTGTTTTTT	CASSPSSGRNTGELFF
TRBV27	few	NA	14	TRBJ2-7	TGTGCCAGCAGTTTATTCCCAGGAGGGTACGAGCAGTACTTC	CASSLFPGGYEQYF
TRBV7-3	NA	TRBD1	15	TRBJ1-1	TGTGCCAGCAGCAAACAGGGGGCCCGGAACACTGAAGCTTTCTTT	CASSKQGARNTEAFF
TRBV27	NA	NA	15	TRBJ2-2	TGTGCCAGCAGTTTTGGGGGGCGATGGACCGGGGAGCTGTTTTTT	CASSFGGRWTGELFF
TRBV5-5	once	NA	16	TRBJ2-7	TGTGCCAGCAGCTTGGGTCCGGGGGTCTACCGGGGCGAGCAGTACTTC	CASSLGPGVYRGEQYF
TRBV7-2	NA	NA	14	TRBJ2-3	TGTGCCAGCAGCTTAGCAGGGGCAACAGATACGCAGTATTTT	CASSLAGATDTQYF
TRBV5-1	once	NA	13	TRBJ1-2	TGCGCCAGCAGCCCCGTGGGGGGGCTTGGCTACACCTTC	CASSPVGGLGYTF
TRBV21-1	NA	NA	10	TRBJ2-5	TGTGCCAGCAGCAAAGAGACCCAGTACTTC	CASSKETQYF
TRBV5-4	few	TRBD1	14	TRBJ1-1	TGTGCCAGCAGCAGGAGACAGGGATTGACTGAAGCTTTCTTT	CASSRRQGLTEAFF
TRBV4-3	NA	NA	15	TRBJ2-7	TGCGCCAGCAGCCAAGATCGACAGGCGACCTACGAGCAGTACTTC	CASSQDRQATYEQYF
TRBV7-3	NA	NA	13	TRBJ2-1	TGTGCCAGCAGCTTATCACTAGATCATGAGCAGTTCTTC	CASSLSLDHEQFF
TRBV6-1	NA	NA	12	TRBJ1-3	TGTGCCAGCAGTTTAAACGGGGTTGATCATGGCTTT	CASSLNGVDHGF
TRBV28	NA	TRBD1	15	TRBJ1-4	TGTGCCAGCAGTAGACAGGGGGCAACTAATGAAAAACTGTTTTTT	CASSRQGATNEKLFF
TRBV12-5	NA	NA	18	TRBJ1-5	TGTGCTAGTGGTCTCAACTCTTTATTAGGGAACAGCAATCAGCCCCAGCATTTT	CASGLNSLLGNSNQPQHF
TRBV2	NA	TRBD1	18	TRBJ1-6	TGTGCCAGCTTGTGGAGACCGGGACAGGTCTCCTATAATTCACCCCTCCACTTT	CASLWRPGQVSYNSPLHF
TRBV5-6	once	NA	13	TRBJ1-1	TGTGCCAGCAGCCCCGGGGGGAGAACTGAAGCTTTCTTT	CASSPGGRTEAFF
TRBV7-2	NA	NA	13	TRBJ1-1	TGTGCCAGCAGCTTACCGACAAGAACTGAAGCTTTCTTT	CASSLPTRTEAFF
TRBV30	NA	NA	13	TRBJ1-3	TGTGCCTGGAGCTCCAGCTCTGGAAACACCATATATTTT	CAWSSSSGNTIYF
TRBV18	NA	NA	14	TRBJ1-2	TGTGCCAGCTCGCCCGGGGCAACAGGGTCTGGCTACACCTTC	CASSPGATGSGYTF
TRBV5-1	NA	NA	11	TRBJ2-1	TGCGCCAGCAGCTTGGTGGGCAGGCAGTTCTTC	CASSLVGRQFF
TRBV7-9	NA	NA	12	TRBJ2-7	TGTGCCAGCAGCTTGAGAGAATACGAGCAGTACTTC	CASSLREYEQYF
TRBV9	NA	NA	16	TRBJ1-3	TGTGCCAGCAGCGCCGAACCGACAGTGGCTGGAAACACCATATATTTT	CASSAEPTVAGNTIYF
TRBV7-9	NA	NA	15	TRBJ1-3	TGTGCCAGCGCCCTCACTGGAAGCTCTGGAAACACCATATATTTT	CASALTGSSGNTIYF
TRBV19	NA	NA	17	TRBJ1-1	TGTGCCAGTAGTATAATAAGGGGGGGTCCGATGAACACTGAAGCTTTCTTT	CASSIIRGGPMNTEAFF
TRBV7-9	NA	NA	15	TRBJ2-7	TGTGCCAGCAGCTTCAGTCCCCTCGGCCAGGGCGAGCAGTACTTC	CASSFSPLGQGEQYF
TRBV11-1	NA	NA	11	TRBJ2-1	TGTGCCAGCAGTCGGACATGGGTACGGTTCTTC	CASSRTWVRFF
TRBV5-1	NA	NA	11	TRBJ2-7	TGCGCCAGCAGCGAACATGACGAGCAGTACTTC	CASSEHDEQYF
TRBV7-8	NA	NA	13	TRBJ2-7	TGTGCCAGCAGCTTAGATAAACAGGACGAGCAGTACTTC	CASSLDKQDEQYF
TRBV15	NA	NA	15	TRBJ1-1	TGTGCCACCAGCAGAGGGGTCAGTTTGAACACTGAAGCTTTCTTT	CATSRGVSLNTEAFF
TRBV15	once	NA	14	TRBJ2-5	TGTGCCACCAGCAGAGATGGGATGAGGGGGACCCAGTACTTC	CATSRDGMRGTQYF
TRBV14	once	NA	19	TRBJ1-1	TGTGCCAGCAGCCCATTTCCGCGGCTCCCGGTGGTGAGGGACACTGAAGCTTTCTTT	CASSPFPRLPVVRDTEAFF
TRBV19	NA	TRBD1	16	TRBJ1-1	TGTGCCAGTAGTCTCAGACAGGGGATCAGGTCCACTGAAGCTTTCTTT	CASSLRQGIRSTEAFF
TRBV5-5	NA	TRBD2	15	TRBJ2-2	TGTGCCAGCAGCTTGGGACTAGCGGGCACCGGGGAGCTGTTTTTT	CASSLGLAGTGELFF
TRBV5-1	NA	TRBD1	15	TRBJ2-3	TGCGCCAGCAGCTTTCGGACAGGGGACACAGATACGCAGTATTTT	CASSFRTGDTDTQYF
TRBV30	NA	TRBD1	14	TRBJ1-1	TGTGCCTGGACCGCTTACAGGGGTTGGACTGAAGCTTTCTTT	CAWTAYRGWTEAFF
TRBV9	NA	TRBD1	17	TRBJ2-7	TGTGCCAGCAGCGTAGGTAGAATGGGACAGGGGACCTACGAGCAGTACTTC	CASSVGRMGQGTYEQYF
TRBV28	once	TRBD2	15	TRBJ2-1	TGTGCCAGCAGTTTACTAGCGGGAGGTACAAGGGAGCAGTTCTTC	CASSLLAGGTREQFF
TRBV27	NA	NA	15	TRBJ2-2	TGTGCCAGCAGTGCACAGGGTCATGGGACCGGGGAGCTGTTTTTT	CASSAQGHGTGELFF